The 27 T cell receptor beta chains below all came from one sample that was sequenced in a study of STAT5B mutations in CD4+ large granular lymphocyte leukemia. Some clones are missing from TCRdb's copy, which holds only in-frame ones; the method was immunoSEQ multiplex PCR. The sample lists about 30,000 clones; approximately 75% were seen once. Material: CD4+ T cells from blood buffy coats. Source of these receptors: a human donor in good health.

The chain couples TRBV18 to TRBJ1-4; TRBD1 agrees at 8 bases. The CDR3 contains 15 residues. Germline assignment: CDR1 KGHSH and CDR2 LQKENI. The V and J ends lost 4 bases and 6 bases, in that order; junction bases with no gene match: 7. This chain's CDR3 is CASSRGTGSYEKLFF. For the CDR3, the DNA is TGTGCCAGCTCACGCGGGACAGGAAGTTATGAAAAACTGTTTTTT.

Written as DNA, the CDR3 is TGTGCCAGCAGACTTCGACTAGCGGGAGCGGTAGATACGCAGTATTTT. Amino acid sequence: CASRLRLAGAVDTQYF. This chain uses TRBV27 with TRBJ2-3, with 12 bases fitting TRBD2. CDR1 and CDR2 from the germline V gene are MNHEY and SMNVEV (reference sequence). Germline trimming cut 6 bases from V and 5 bases from J; bases unmatched to any gene: 9. The CDR3 spans 16 residues.

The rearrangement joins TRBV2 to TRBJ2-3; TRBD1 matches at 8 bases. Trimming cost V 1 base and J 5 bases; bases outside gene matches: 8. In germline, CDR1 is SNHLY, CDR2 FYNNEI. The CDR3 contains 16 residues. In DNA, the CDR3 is TGTGCCAGCAGTGAAGGCGGGACAGGTGCAGGAGATACGCAGTATTTT. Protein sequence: CASSEGGTGAGDTQYF.

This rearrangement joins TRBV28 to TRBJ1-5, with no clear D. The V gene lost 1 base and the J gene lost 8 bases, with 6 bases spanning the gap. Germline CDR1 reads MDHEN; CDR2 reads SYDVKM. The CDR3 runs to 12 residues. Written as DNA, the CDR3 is TGTGCCAGCAGTTTATCTTGGGAGCCCCAGCATTTT. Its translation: CASSLSWEPQHF. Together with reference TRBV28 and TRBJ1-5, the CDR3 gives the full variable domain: DVKVTQSSRYLVKRTGEKVFLECVQDMDHENMFWYRQDPGLGLRLIYFSYDVKMKEKGDIPEGYSVSREKKERFSLILESASTNQTSMYLCASSLSWEPQHFGDGTRLSIL.

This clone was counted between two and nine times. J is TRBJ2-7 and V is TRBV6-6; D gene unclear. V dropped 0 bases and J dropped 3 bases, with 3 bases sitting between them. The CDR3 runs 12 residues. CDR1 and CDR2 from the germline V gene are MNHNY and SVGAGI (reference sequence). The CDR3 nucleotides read TGTGCCAGCAGTTACTCCTTCTACGAGCAGTACTTC. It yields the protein CASSYSFYEQYF.

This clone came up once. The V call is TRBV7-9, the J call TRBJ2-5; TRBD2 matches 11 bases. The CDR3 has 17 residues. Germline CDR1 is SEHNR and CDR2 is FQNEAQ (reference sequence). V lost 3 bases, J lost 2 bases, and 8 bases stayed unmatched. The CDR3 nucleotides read TGTGCCAGCAGCTTTGATCTAGCGGGAGGCGCGCAAGAGACCCAGTACTTC. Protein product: CASSFDLAGGAQETQYF.

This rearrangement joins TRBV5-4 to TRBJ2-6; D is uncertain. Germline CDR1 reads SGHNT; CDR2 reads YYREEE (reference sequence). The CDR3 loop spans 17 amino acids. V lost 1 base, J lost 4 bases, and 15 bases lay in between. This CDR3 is CASSLSQERIGANVLTF. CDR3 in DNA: TGTGCCAGCAGCTTGTCTCAGGAGCGTATCGGGGCCAACGTCCTGACTTTC.

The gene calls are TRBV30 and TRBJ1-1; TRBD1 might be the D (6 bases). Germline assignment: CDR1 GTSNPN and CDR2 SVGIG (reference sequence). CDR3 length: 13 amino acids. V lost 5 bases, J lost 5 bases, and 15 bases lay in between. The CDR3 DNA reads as TGTGCCTGGGTAGACAGGCCGGGGACTGAAGCTTTCTTT. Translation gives CAWVDRPGTEAFF.

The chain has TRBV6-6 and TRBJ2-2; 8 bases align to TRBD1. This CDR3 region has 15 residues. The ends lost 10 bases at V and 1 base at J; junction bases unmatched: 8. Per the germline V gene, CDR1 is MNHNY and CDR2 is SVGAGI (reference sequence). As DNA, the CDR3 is TGTGCCACAGAAGGAGGGACAGGGAACACCGGGGAGCTGTTTTTT. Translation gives CATEGGTGNTGELFF.

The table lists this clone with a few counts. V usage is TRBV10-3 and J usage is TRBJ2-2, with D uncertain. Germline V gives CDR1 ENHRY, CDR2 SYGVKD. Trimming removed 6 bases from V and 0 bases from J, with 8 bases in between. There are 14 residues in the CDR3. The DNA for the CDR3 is TGTGCCATCAGGACCGACACGAACACCGGGGAGCTGTTTTTT. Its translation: CAIRTDTNTGELFF.

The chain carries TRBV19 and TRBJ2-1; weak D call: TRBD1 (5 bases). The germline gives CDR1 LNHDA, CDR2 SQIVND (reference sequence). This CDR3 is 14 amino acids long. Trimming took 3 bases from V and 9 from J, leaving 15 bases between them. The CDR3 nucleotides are TGTGCCAGTAGTATGGGGCCTTGGGATCGTGAGCAGTTCTTC. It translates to CASSMGPWDREQFF.

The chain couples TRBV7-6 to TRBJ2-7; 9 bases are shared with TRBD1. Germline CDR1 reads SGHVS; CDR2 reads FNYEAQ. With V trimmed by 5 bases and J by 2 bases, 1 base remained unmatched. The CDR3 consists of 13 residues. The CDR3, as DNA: TGTGCCAGCAGCAGGACAGGGGCCTACGAGCAGTACTTC. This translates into CASSRTGAYEQYF.

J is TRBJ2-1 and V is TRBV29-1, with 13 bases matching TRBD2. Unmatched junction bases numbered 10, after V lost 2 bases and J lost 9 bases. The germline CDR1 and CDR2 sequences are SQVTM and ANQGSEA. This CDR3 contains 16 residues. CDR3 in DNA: TGCAGCGTTGAAACCAGGACTAGCGGGAGAGGTAGTGAGCAGTTCTTC. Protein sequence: CSVETRTSGRGSEQFF.

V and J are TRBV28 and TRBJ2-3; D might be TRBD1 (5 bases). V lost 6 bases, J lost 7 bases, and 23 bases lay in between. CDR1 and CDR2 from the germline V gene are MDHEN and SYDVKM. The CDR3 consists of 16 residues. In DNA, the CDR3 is TGTGCCAGCAGCATAATTCAGGGTTCCGGTGGGAATACGCAGTATTTT. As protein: CASSIIQGSGGNTQYF.

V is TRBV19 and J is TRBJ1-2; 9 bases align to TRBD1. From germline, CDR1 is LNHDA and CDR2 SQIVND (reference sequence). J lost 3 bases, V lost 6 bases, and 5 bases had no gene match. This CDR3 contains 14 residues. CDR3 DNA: TGTGCCAGTAGCCGGGACAGGGCTCACTATGGCTACACCTTC. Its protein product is CASSRDRAHYGYTF.

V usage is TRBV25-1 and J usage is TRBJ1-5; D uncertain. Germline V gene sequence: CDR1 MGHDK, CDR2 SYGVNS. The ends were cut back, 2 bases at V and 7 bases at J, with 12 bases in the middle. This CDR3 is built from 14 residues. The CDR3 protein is CASSEGLRGQPQHF. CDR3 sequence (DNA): TGTGCCAGCAGTGAAGGGCTTAGAGGGCAGCCCCAGCATTTT.

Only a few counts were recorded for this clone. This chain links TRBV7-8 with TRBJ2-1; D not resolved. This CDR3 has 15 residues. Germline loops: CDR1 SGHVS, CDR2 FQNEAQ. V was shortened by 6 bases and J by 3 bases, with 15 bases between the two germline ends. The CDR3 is CASSRGPILYNEQFF. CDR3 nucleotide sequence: TGTGCCAGCAGTCGCGGACCTATACTCTACAATGAGCAGTTCTTC.

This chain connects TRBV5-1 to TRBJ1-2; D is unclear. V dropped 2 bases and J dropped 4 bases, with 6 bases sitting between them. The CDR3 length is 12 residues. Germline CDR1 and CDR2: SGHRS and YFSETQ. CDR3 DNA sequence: TGCGCCAGCAGCTTCGACCTCTATGGCTACACCTTC. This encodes CASSFDLYGYTF.

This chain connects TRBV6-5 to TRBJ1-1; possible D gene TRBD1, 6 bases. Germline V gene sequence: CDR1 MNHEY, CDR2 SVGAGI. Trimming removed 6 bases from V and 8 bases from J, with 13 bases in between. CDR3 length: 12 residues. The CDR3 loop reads CASSRTGTEAFF. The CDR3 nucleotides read TGTGCCAGCAGCAGAACCGGGACAGAAGCTTTCTTT.

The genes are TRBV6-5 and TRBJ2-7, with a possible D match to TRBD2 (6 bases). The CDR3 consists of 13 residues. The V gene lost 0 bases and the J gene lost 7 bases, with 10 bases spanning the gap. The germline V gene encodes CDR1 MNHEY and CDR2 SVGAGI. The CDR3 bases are TGTGCCAGCAGTTACTCAGCCGGGGGTGAGCAGTACTTC. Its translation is CASSYSAGGEQYF.

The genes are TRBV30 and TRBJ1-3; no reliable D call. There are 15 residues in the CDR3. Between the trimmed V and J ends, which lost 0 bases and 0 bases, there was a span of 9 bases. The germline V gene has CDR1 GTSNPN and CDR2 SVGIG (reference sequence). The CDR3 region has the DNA TGTGCCTGGAGTGTAGGTATGATCTCTGGAAACACCATATATTTT. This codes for CAWSVGMISGNTIYF.

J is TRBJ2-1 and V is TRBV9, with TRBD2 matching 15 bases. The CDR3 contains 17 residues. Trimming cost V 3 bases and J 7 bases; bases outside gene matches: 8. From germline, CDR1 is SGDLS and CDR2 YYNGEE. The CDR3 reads CASSGRGGTSGRNEQFF. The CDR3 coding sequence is TGTGCCAGCAGCGGGAGGGGGGGGACTAGCGGGAGGAATGAGCAGTTCTTC. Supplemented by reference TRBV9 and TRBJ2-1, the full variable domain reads DSGVTQTPKHLITATGQRVTLRCSPRSGDLSVYWYQQSLDQGLQFLIQYYNGEERAKGNILERFSAQQFPDLHSELNLSSLELGDSALYFCASSGRGGTSGRNEQFFGPGTRLTVL.

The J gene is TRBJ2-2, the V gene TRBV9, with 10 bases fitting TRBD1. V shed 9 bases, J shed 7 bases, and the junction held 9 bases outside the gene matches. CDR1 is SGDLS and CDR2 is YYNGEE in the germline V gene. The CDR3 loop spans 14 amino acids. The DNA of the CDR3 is TGTGCCACAACCCCGGGACAGGGGAACGGGGAGCTGTTTTTT. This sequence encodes CATTPGQGNGELFF.

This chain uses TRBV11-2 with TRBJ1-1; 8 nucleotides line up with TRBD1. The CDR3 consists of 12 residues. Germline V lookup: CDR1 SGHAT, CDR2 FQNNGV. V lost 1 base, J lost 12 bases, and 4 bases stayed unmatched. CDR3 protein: CASSLGTGLTFF. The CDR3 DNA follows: TGTGCCAGCAGCTTAGGGACAGGGCTGACTTTCTTT.

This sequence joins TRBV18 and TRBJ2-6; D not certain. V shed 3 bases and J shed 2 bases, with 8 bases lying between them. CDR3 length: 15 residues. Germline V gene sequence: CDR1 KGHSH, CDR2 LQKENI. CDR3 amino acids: CASSPPQAGANVLTF. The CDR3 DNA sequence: TGTGCCAGCTCACCTCCCCAAGCTGGGGCCAACGTCCTGACTTTC.

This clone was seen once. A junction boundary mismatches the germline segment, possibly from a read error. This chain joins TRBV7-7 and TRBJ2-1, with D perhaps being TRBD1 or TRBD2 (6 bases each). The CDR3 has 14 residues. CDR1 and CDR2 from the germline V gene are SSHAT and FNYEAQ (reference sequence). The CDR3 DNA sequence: TGTGCTAGCAGCTTAGACGGGGGCGCAAATGAGCAGTTCTTC. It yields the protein CASSLDGGANEQFF. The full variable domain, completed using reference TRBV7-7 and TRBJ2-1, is GAGVSQSPRYKVTKRGQDVTLRCDPISSHATLYWYQQALGQGPEFLTYFNYEAQPDKSGLPSDRFSAERPEGSISTLTIQRTEQRDSAMYRCASSLDGGANEQFFGPGTRLTVL.

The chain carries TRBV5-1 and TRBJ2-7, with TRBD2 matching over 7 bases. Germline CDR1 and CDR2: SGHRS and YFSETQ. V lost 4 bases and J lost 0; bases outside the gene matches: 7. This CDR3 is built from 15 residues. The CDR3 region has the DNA TGCGCCAGCAGCCCGGAGCGGGGAAGCTCCTACGAGCAGTACTTC. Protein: CASSPERGSSYEQYF.